Below are 13 T cell receptor beta chains sequenced from a single sample in a study of regulatory T cells in long-lasting Graves disease. Arm-PCR with iRepertoire HTBI primers amplified the CDR3 regions for these TCR beta libraries. TCRdb re-called the multiplex PCR reads through MiXCR, storing one row per CDR3 protein. The data show 620,000 or so distinct CDR3 sequences, about 16% seen once. As to time point: newly diagnosed GD, antithyroid drugs for less than 3 months. Preparation of the TCR library used RNA extracted from PBMCs. These same records also appear under a second study, on T cells in Graves' hyperthyroidism and ophthalmopathy.

The starting material was peripheral blood mononuclear cells (PBMCs), obtained at new diagnosis, from a patient treated with antithyroid drugs. These receptor sequences come from a woman aged 30 to 39 with Graves disease.

Ten or more counts support this clonotype. The rearrangement joins TRBV7-2 to TRBJ1-6; no definite D call. This CDR3 spans 14 amino acids. CDR1 SGHTA and CDR2 FQGNSA come from the germline V gene. V was clipped by 4 bases and J by 7 bases, with 11 bases between them. The CDR3 nucleotides read TGTGCCAGCAGCTCCCAAAGGGCGAATTCACCCCTCCACTTT. Amino acids: CASSSQRANSPLHF.

This clonotype came up many times. The rearrangement links TRBV2 to TRBJ1-5; D gene unclear. The V gene lost 6 bases and the J gene lost 1 base, with 13 bases spanning the gap. Per germline, CDR1 SNHLY and CDR2 FYNNEI. This CDR3 region has 15 residues. The CDR3 nucleotides read TGTGCCAGCAGATATGAAGGTTGGAGCAATCAGCCCCAGCATTTT. Its protein product is CASRYEGWSNQPQHF.

This clonotype was counted once. The chain joins TRBV14 to TRBJ2-5; D unclear. Trimming left V 1 base short and J 1 base short, with 13 bases between. The CDR3 is 16 amino acids. Germline V CDR1 and CDR2: SGHDN, FVKESK. CDR3 loop: CASSQGFRTFQETQYF. DNA of the CDR3: TGTGCCAGCAGCCAAGGGTTCAGAACGTTCCAAGAGACCCAGTACTTC.

The gene calls are TRBV20-1 and TRBJ1-2; D unresolved. Trimming cost V 3 bases and J 7 bases, with 9 bases left between them. The CDR3 spans 11 residues. The germline CDR1 and CDR2 sequences are DFQATT and SNEGSKA (reference sequence). CDR3 bases: TGCAGTGCTAGCTCGCGGGGTGGCTACACCTTC. Protein product: CSASSRGGYTF.

The J gene is TRBJ2-7, the V gene TRBV5-4; a possible D gene is TRBD1 (5 bases). The CDR3 sequence is 13 residues long. In germline, CDR1 is SGHNT, CDR2 YYREEE (reference sequence). Between the trimmed V and J ends, which lost 3 bases and 4 bases, there was a span of 11 bases. CDR3 region: CASSSDTGYEQYF. The CDR3 DNA is TGTGCCAGCAGCTCGGACACCGGTTACGAGCAGTACTTC.

The chain is built from TRBV19 and TRBJ2-3, with 7 bases that match TRBD2. V trimming: 8 bases; J trimming: 2 bases; junction bases outside the gene matches: 7. The length of the CDR3 is 14 residues. Germline V CDR1 and CDR2: LNHDA, SQIVND (reference sequence). The CDR3 sequence is CASCPSGITDTQYF. DNA of the CDR3: TGTGCCAGTTGTCCTAGCGGAATCACAGATACGCAGTATTTT. The entire variable domain, with the rest obtained from reference TRBV19 and TRBJ2-3, is as follows: DGGITQSPKYLFRKEGQNVTLSCEQNLNHDAMYWYRQDPGQGLRLIYYSQIVNDFQKGDIAEGYSVSREKKESFPLTVTSAQKNPTAFYLCASCPSGITDTQYFGPGTRLTVL.

This clonotype was seen at least ten times. The V and J genes are TRBV12-3 or TRBV12-4 and TRBJ1-2; TRBD1 matches at 7 bases. Trimming cost V 10 bases and J 4 bases; bases outside gene matches: 9. The CDR3 consists of 13 residues. CDR3 sequence (DNA): TGTGCCACGAGGGACAGTGGTCCCTATGGCTACACCTTC. It encodes CATRDSGPYGYTF.

This clonotype was seen ten or more times. The chain has TRBV15 and TRBJ1-5; 7 bases line up with TRBD1. Trimming cost V 0 bases and J 0 bases; bases outside gene matches: 5. There are 17 residues in the CDR3. Germline CDR1 and CDR2: LNHNV and YYDKDF (reference sequence). As DNA, the CDR3 is TGTGCCACCAGCAGAGATTGGGGACAGTCTAGCAATCAGCCCCAGCATTTT. Translation: CATSRDWGQSSNQPQHF.

This clonotype has a count of ten or more. The V gene is TRBV20-1, the J gene TRBJ2-7; TRBD2 matches at 11 bases. The CDR3 has 12 residues. Unmatched junction bases numbered 4, after V lost 6 bases and J lost 6 bases. The germline CDR1 and CDR2 sequences are DFQATT and SNEGSKA (reference sequence). The CDR3 here is CSAPGLAAEQYF. The CDR3 region has the DNA TGCAGTGCCCCGGGACTAGCGGCCGAGCAGTACTTC.

This chain joins TRBV28 and TRBJ1-3; TRBD1 matches at 8 bases. CDR1 and CDR2 from the germline V gene are MDHEN and SYDVKM. This CDR3 spans 14 amino acids. Trimming cost V 5 bases and J 2 bases; bases outside gene matches: 2. This CDR3 reads CASSPGGPGNTIYF. The CDR3 DNA follows: TGTGCCAGCAGTCCAGGGGGCCCTGGAAACACCATATATTTT.

There are many counts of this clonotype. The V gene is TRBV12-3 or TRBV12-4, the J gene TRBJ1-1; D uncertain. This CDR3 comprises 14 residues. The V and J ends lost 5 bases and 1 base respectively, with 11 bases between them. This CDR3 is CASSLNWGNTEAFF. CDR3 coding DNA: TGTGCCAGCAGTCTAAATTGGGGGAACACTGAAGCTTTCTTT.

This clonotype showed up many times. The chain employs TRBV27 and TRBJ2-2; D possibly matches TRBD1 or TRBD2 (6 bases each). V dropped 10 bases and J dropped 3 bases, with 12 bases sitting between them. Germline-derived CDR1 and CDR2 are MNHEY and SMNVEV (reference sequence). The length of the CDR3 is 13 residues. The CDR3 here is CATRDTYTGELFF. CDR3 in DNA: TGTGCCACGCGGGACACCTACACCGGGGAGCTGTTTTTT.

This clonotype was counted only a few times. This chain links TRBV4-1 with TRBJ2-5; TRBD2 aligns across 7 bases. Germline lookup yields CDR1 MGHRA and CDR2 YSYEKL. The V and J ends lost 3 bases and 5 bases, in that order; junction bases with no gene match: 12. The CDR3 length is 16 residues. CDR3 DNA: TGCGCCAGCAGCCAGACTAGCACTGAAAGGTGGGAGACCCAGTACTTC. Its translation is CASSQTSTERWETQYF.